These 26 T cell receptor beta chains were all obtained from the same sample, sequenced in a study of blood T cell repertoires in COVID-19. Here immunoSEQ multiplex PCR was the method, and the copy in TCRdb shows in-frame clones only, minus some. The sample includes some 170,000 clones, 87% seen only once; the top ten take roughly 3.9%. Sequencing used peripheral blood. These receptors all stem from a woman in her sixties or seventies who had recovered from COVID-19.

As DNA, the CDR3 is TGCGCCAGCAGCCCCGGAGGTTCCTCAACTAATGAAAAACTGTTTTTT. Residues: CASSPGGSSTNEKLFF. The genes are TRBV5-1 and TRBJ1-4; no reliable D call. This CDR3 contains 16 residues. V shed 4 bases and J shed 0 bases, with 13 bases lying between them. CDR1 is SGHRS, CDR2 YFSETQ, per germline.

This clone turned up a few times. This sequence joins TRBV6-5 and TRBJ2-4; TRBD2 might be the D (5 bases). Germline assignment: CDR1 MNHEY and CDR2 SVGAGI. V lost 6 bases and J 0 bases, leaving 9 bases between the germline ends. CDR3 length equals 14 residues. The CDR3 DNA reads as TGTGCCAGCAGAACGAGGGAAGCCAAAAACATTCAGTACTTC. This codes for CASRTREAKNIQYF.

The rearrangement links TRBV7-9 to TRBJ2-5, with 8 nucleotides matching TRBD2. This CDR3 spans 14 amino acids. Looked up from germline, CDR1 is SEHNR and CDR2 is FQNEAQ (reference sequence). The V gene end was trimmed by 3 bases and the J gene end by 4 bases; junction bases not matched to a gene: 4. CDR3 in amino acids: CASSFRGGRETQYF. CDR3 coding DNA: TGTGCCAGCAGCTTCCGGGGGGGCAGAGAGACCCAGTACTTC.

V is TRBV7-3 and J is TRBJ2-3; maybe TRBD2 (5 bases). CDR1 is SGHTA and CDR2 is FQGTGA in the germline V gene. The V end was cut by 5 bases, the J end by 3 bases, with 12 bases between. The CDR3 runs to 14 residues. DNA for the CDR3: TGTGCCAGCAGCCCTCCGGGGTCGACAGATACGCAGTATTTT. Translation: CASSPPGSTDTQYF.

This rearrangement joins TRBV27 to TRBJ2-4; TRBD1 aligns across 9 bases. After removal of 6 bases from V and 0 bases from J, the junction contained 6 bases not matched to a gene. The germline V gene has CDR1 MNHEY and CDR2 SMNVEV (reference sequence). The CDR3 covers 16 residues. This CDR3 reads CASSLGQGVAKNIQYF. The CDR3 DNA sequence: TGTGCCAGCAGCCTGGGACAGGGAGTAGCCAAAAACATTCAGTACTTC.

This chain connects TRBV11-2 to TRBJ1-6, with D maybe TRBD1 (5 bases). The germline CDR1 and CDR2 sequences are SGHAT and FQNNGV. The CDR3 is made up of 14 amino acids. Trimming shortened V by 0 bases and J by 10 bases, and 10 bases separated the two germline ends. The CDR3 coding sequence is TGTGCCAGCAGCTTAGATGGGGCTAGGTCACCCCTCCACTTT. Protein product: CASSLDGARSPLHF.

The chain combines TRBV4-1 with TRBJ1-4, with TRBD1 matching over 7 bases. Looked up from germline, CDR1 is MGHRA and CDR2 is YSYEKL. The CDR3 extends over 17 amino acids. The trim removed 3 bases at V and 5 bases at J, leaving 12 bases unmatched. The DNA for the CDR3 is TGCGCCAGCAGCCAGAGTCAGCAGACAGGGTCCAATGAAAAACTGTTTTTT. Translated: CASSQSQQTGSNEKLFF.

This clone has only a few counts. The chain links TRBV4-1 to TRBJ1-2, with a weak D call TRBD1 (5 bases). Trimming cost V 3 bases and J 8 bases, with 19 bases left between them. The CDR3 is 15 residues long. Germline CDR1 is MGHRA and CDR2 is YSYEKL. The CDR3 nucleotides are TGCGCCAGCAGCCATTCTCAACGGATAGGGGTCGGCTACACCTTC. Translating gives CASSHSQRIGVGYTF.

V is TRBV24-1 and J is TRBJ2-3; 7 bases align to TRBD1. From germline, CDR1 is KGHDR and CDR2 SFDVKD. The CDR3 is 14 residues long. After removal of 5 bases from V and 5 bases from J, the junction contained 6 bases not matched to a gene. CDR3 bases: TGTGCCACCAGTGTGAGGGGGCGCGTAGATACGCAGTATTTT. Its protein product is CATSVRGRVDTQYF.

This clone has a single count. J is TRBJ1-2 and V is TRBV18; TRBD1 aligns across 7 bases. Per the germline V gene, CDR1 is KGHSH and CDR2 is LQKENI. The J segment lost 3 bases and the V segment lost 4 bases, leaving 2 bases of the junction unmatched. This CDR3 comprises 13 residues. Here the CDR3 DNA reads TGTGCCAGCTCACGTCAGGGGGACTATGGCTACACCTTC. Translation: CASSRQGDYGYTF. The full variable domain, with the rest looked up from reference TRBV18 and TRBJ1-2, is NAGVMQNPRHLVRRRGQEARLRCSPMKGHSHVYWYRQLPEEGLKFMVYLQKENIIDESGMPKERFSAEFPKEGPSILRIQQVVRGDSAAYFCASSRQGDYGYTFGSGTRLTVV.

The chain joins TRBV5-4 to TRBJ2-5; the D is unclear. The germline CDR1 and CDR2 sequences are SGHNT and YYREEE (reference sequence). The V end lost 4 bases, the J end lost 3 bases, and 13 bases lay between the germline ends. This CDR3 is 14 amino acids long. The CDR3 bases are TGTGCCAGCAGCACCCCGTACAGCAAAGAGACCCAGTACTTC. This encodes CASSTPYSKETQYF.

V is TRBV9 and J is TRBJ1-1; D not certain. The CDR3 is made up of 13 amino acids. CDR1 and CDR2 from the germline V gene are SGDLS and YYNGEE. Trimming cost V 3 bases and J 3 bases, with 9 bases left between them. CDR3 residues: CASSGGSDTEAFF. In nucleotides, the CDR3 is TGTGCCAGCAGCGGAGGGAGCGACACTGAAGCTTTCTTT.

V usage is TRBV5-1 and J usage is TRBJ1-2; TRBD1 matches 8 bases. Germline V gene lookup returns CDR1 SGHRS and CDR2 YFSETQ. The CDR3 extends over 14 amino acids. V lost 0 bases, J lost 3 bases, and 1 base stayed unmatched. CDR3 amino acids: CASSLAGQDYGYTF. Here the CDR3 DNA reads TGCGCCAGCAGCTTGGCGGGACAGGACTATGGCTACACCTTC.

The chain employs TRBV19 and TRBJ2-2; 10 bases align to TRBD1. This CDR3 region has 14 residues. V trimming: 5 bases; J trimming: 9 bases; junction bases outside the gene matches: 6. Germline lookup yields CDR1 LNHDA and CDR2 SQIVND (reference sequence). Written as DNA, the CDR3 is TGTGCCAGTAGTCTTCGACAGGGGGCATGGGAGCTGTTTTTT. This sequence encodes CASSLRQGAWELFF.

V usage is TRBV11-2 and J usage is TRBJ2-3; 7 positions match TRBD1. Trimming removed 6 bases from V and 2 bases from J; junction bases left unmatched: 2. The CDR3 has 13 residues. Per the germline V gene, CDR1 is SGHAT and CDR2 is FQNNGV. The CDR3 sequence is CASRGQNTDTQYF. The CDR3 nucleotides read TGTGCCAGCAGGGGACAGAACACAGATACGCAGTATTTT.

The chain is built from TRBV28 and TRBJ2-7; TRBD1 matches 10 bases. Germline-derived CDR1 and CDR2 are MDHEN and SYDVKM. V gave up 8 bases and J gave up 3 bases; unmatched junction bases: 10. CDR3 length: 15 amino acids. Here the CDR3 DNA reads TGTGCCAGCTATTCCCGGGACAGGGGTATCTACGAGCAGTACTTC. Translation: CASYSRDRGIYEQYF.

The CDR3 region is CASSATTGNTEAFF. The CDR3 DNA sequence: TGTGCCAGCAGCGCTACTACAGGGAACACTGAAGCTTTCTTT. The chain couples TRBV28 to TRBJ1-1; D might be TRBD1 (5 bases). Trimming took 6 bases from V and 1 from J, leaving 12 bases between them. The CDR3 extends over 14 amino acids. Germline V gene sequence: CDR1 MDHEN, CDR2 SYDVKM.

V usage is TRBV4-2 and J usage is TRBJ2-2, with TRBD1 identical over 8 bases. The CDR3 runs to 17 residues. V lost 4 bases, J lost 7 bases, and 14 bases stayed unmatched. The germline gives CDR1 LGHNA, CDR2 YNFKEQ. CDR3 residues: CASSPERTGLKGGELFF. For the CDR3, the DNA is TGTGCCAGCAGCCCGGAACGGACAGGGTTGAAAGGCGGGGAGCTGTTTTTT.

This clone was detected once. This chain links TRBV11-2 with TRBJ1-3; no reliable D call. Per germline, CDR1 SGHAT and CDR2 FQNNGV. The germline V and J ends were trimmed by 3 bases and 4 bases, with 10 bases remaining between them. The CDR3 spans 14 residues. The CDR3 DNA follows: TGTGCCAGCAGCTTGGAGGACGGAGGAAACACCATATATTTT. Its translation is CASSLEDGGNTIYF.

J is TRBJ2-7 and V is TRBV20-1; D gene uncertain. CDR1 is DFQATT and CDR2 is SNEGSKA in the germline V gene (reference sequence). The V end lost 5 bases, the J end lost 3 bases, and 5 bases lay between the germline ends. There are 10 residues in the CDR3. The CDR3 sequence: CSARYYEQYF. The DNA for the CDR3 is TGCAGTGCTCGTTACTACGAGCAGTACTTC.

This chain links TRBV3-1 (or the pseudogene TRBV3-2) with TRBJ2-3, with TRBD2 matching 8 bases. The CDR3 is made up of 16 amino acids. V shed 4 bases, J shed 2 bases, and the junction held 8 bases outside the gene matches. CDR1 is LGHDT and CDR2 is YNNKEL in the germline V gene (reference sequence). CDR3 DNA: TGTGCCAGCAGCCGATGGACTAGCAAAGACACAGATACGCAGTATTTT. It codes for CASSRWTSKDTDTQYF.

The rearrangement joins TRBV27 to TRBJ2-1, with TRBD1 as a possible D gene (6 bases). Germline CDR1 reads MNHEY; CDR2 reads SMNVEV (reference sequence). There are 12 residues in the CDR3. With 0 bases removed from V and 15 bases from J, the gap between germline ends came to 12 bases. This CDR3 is CASSLSAGDWFF. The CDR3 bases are TGTGCCAGCAGTTTATCGGCAGGGGATTGGTTCTTC.

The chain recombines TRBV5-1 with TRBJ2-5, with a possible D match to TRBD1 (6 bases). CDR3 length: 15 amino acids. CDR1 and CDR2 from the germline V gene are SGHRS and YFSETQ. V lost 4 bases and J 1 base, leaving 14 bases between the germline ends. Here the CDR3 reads CASSLGLQGQETQYF. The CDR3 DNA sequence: TGCGCCAGCAGCCTTGGGTTACAGGGCCAAGAGACCCAGTACTTC.

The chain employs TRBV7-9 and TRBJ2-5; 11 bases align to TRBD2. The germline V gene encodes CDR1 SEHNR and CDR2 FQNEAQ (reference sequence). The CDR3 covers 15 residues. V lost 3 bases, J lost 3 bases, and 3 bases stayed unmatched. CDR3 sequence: CASSLLSGGEETQYF. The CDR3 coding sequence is TGTGCCAGCAGCTTGCTTAGCGGGGGGGAAGAGACCCAGTACTTC.

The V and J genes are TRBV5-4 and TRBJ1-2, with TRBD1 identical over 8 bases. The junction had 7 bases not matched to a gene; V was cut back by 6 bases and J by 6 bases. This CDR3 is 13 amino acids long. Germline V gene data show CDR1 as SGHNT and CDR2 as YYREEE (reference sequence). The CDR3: CASTEDRADGYTF. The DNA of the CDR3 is TGTGCCAGCACGGAGGACAGGGCTGATGGCTACACCTTC.

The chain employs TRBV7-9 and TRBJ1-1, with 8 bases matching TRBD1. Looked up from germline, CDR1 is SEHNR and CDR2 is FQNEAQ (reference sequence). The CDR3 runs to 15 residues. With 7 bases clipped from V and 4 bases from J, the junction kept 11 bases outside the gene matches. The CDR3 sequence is CASKSQGAQATEAFF. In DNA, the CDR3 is TGTGCCAGCAAATCCCAGGGGGCGCAAGCCACTGAAGCTTTCTTT.